These T cell receptor beta chains were read from a single sample in a study of monozygotic twins with inflammatory bowel disease. TCRdb reanalyzed the 5' RACE reads, giving one entry per CDR3 protein sequence and no DNA. The sample has around 380,000 distinct CDR3 sequences; the top ten hold approximately 2.3%. The sequencing input was blood. These receptors originate from a human donor with ulcerative colitis or Crohn's disease, or a healthy co-twin of an affected twin (not recorded which). Both conserved end residues are part of each CDR3. The order of the fields is J gene, V gene, CDR3 protein.

J gene: TRBJ2-2
V gene: TRBV5-1
CDR3 protein: CASSLDVWGELFF

J gene: TRBJ1-2
V gene: TRBV4-1
CDR3 protein: CASSQAGVGREGYTF

J gene: TRBJ2-5
V gene: TRBV7-8
CDR3 protein: CASSSAGLAGRETQYF

J gene: TRBJ1-6
V gene: TRBV15
CDR3 protein: CATSRDQGARNSPLHF

J gene: TRBJ2-1
V gene: TRBV5-1
CDR3 protein: CASSLDRTVYNEQFF

J gene: TRBJ2-7
V gene: TRBV5-1
CDR3 protein: CASSRPTGGVSYEQYF

J gene: TRBJ2-5
V gene: TRBV5-6
CDR3 protein: CASSLSGSTETQYF

J gene: TRBJ2-7
V gene: TRBV27
CDR3 protein: CASSPRGGEYEQYF

J gene: TRBJ1-2
V gene: TRBV12-3/TRBV12-4
CDR3 protein: CATLHSARSYYGYTF

J gene: TRBJ2-1
V gene: TRBV7-3
CDR3 protein: CASSSLAGVGNEQFF

J gene: TRBJ2-3
V gene: TRBV11-2
CDR3 protein: CASSLQRERTDTQYF

J gene: TRBJ2-7
V gene: TRBV5-1
CDR3 protein: CASSSQNRDKPLYEQYF

J gene: TRBJ2-7
V gene: TRBV5-6
CDR3 protein: CASSFMTSQGAPRYEQYF

J gene: TRBJ2-1
V gene: TRBV9
CDR3 protein: CASSVDPAGGEQFF

J gene: TRBJ1-5
V gene: TRBV10-2
CDR3 protein: CASSTDASYQPQHF

J gene: TRBJ1-1
V gene: TRBV7-2
CDR3 protein: CASTSGPNAFF